This record covers a single T cell receptor (beta chain). This CDR3 region has 16 residues. The germline V gene encodes CDR1 LNHNV and CDR2 YYDKDF (reference sequence). Trimming pared 0 bases from V and 0 bases from J, leaving 9 bases between. The data are from a study of T cells of healthy individuals. TCRdb reanalysed the 5' RACE reads using MiXCR and keeps one entry per CDR3 protein. There are some 39,000 distinct CDR3 sequences in the sample; approximately 4.9% occur only once, and about 10% lies in the top ten. V usage is TRBV15 and J usage is TRBJ1-5; D remains ambiguous. The origin of this receptor is a human donor in good health. The CDR3 nucleotides are TGTGCCACCAGCAGAGATGCCGGATATAGCAATCAGCCCCAGCATTTT. Protein sequence: CATSRDAGYSNQPQHF.